This paragraph reports one T cell receptor beta chain. Its specificity is unknown. Method: immunoSEQ multiplex PCR; TCRdb's copy keeps in-frame clones and lacks some. The table includes a few million clones, approximately 90% detected once. It was into CD45RA+ naive and CD45RA-negative memory subsets that the CD4+ cells were split. CDR3 length: 15 residues. V was pared by 2 bases and J by 0 bases, with 8 bases between. The germline CDR1 and CDR2 sequences are MNHEY and SMNVEV (reference sequence). The data belong to a study of shared clonotypes between healthy human individuals. The wider study: A couple of female and three male donors aged 18 to 49 were enrolled.

General observations from the study: Sharing across a few donors was seen in 4% to 5.5% of naive CD4 clonotypes.

The J gene is TRBJ2-1, the V gene TRBV27; D gene unclear. The clonotype originates from a man in his late teens or twenties in good health. The source material was naive CD4+ T cells sorted from blood. Regarding subset: CD45RA+ positively selected. This chain's CDR3 is CASSLGWDSYNEQFF. The DNA of the CDR3 is TGTGCCAGCAGTTTAGGGTGGGACTCCTACAATGAGCAGTTCTTC.